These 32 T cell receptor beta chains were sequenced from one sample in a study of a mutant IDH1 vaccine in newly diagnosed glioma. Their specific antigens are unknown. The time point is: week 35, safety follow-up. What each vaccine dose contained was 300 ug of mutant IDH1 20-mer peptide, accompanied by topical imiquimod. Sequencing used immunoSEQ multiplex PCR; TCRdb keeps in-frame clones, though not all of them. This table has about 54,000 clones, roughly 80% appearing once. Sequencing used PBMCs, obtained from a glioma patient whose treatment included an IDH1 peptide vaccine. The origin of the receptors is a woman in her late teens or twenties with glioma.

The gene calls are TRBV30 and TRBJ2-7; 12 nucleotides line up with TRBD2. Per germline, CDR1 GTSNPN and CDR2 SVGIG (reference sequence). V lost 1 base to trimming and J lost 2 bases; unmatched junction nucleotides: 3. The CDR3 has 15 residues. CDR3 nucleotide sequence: TGTGCCTGGAGTGCACTAGCGGGAGGAACCTACGAGCAGTACTTC. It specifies CAWSALAGGTYEQYF.

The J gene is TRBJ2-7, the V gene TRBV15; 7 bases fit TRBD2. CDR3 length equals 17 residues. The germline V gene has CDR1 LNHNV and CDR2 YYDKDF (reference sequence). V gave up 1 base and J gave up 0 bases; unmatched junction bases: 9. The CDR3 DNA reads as TGTGCCACCAGCAGAGGATGGGGGGGAAGAGACTCCTACGAGCAGTACTTC. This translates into CATSRGWGGRDSYEQYF.

The CDR3 DNA follows: TGCGCCAGCAGCCGGACAGGGGGTAATGAAAAACTGTTTTTT. Its translation: CASSRTGGNEKLFF. The chain has TRBV4-1 and TRBJ1-4, with 10 bases lining up with TRBD1. Per the germline V gene, CDR1 is MGHRA and CDR2 is YSYEKL. The CDR3 is made up of 14 amino acids. After removal of 4 bases from V and 4 bases from J, the junction contained 0 bases not matched to a gene.

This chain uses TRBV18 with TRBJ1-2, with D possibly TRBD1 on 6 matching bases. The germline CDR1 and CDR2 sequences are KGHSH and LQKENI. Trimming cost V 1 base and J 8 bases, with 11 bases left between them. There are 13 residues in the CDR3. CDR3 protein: CASSPRGGDGYTF. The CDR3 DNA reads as TGTGCCAGCTCACCACGGGGGGGCGACGGCTACACCTTC. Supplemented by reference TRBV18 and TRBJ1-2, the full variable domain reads NAGVMQNPRHLVRRRGQEARLRCSPMKGHSHVYWYRQLPEEGLKFMVYLQKENIIDESGMPKERFSAEFPKEGPSILRIQQVVRGDSAAYFCASSPRGGDGYTFGSGTRLTVV.

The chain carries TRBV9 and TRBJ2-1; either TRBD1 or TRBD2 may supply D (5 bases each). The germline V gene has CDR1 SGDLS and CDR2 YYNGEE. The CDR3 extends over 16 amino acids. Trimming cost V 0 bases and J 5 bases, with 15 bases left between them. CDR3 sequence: CASSVDPRGRNNEQFF. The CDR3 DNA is TGTGCCAGCAGCGTAGACCCCCGGGGCAGGAACAATGAGCAGTTCTTC.

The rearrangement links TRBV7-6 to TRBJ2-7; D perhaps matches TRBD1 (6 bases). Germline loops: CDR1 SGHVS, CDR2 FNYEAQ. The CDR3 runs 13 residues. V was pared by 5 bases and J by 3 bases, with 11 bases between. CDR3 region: CASSPEGGYEQYF. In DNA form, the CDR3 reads TGTGCCAGCAGCCCCGAAGGGGGCTACGAGCAGTACTTC.

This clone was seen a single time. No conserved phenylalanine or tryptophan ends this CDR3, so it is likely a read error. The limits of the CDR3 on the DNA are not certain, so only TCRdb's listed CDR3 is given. CDR3 amino acids: CASINRDRGLL. V and J are TRBV2 and TRBJ2-7; the DNA was not compared with TRBD1, the D call given in the table. From germline, CDR1 is SNHLY and CDR2 FYNNEI. The CDR3 contains 11 residues when both ends are counted.

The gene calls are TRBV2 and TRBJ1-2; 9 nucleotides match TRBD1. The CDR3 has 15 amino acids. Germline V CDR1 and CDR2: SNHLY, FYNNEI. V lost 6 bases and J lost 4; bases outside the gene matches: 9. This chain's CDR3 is CASSPGQGHGYGYTF. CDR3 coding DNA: TGTGCCAGCAGCCCAGGACAGGGGCACGGCTATGGCTACACCTTC. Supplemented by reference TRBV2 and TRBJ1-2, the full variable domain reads EPEVTQTPSHQVTQMGQEVILRCVPISNHLYFYWYRQILGQKVEFLVSFYNNEISEKSEIFDDQFSVERPDGSNFTLKIRSTKLEDSAMYFCASSPGQGHGYGYTFGSGTRLTVV.

The CDR3 region is CASTEGQGATDTQYF. CDR3 nucleotides: TGTGCCAGCACCGAGGGACAGGGGGCTACAGATACGCAGTATTTT. This chain connects TRBV6-1 to TRBJ2-3; TRBD1 agrees at 12 bases. V shed 7 bases, J shed 3 bases, and the junction held 5 bases outside the gene matches. The CDR3 loop spans 15 amino acids. The V gene's germline CDR1 is MNHNS and CDR2 SASEGT.

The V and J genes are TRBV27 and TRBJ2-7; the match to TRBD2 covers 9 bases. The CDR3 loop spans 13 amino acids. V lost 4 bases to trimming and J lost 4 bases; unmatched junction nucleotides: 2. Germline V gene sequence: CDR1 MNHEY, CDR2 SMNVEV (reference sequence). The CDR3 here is CASSSSGVYEQYF. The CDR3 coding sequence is TGTGCCAGCAGTTCTAGCGGGGTGTACGAGCAGTACTTC.

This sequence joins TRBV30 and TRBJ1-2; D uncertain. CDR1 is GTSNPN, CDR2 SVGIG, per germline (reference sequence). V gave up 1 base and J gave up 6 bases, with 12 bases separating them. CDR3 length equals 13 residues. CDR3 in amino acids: CAWSDRAHNGYTF. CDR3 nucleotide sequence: TGTGCCTGGAGTGATAGGGCCCATAATGGCTACACCTTC.

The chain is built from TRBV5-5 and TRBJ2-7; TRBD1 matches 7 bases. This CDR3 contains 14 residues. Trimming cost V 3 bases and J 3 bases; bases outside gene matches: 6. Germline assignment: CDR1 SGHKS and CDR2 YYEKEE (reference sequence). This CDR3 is CASSSMGQFYEQYF. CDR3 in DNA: TGTGCCAGCAGCTCGATGGGACAGTTCTACGAGCAGTACTTC. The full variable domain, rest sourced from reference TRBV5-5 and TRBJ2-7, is DAGVTQSPTHLIKTRGQQVTLRCSPISGHKSVSWYQQVLGQGPQFIFQYYEKEERGRGNFPDRFSARQFPNYSSELNVNALLLGDSALYLCASSSMGQFYEQYFGPGTRLTVT.

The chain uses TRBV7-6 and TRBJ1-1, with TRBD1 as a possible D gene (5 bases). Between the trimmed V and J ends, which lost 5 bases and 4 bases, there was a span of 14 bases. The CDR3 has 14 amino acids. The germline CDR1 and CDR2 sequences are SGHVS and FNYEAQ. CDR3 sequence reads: CASSPDQGFTEAFF. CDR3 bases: TGTGCCAGCAGCCCAGACCAGGGATTCACTGAAGCTTTCTTT.

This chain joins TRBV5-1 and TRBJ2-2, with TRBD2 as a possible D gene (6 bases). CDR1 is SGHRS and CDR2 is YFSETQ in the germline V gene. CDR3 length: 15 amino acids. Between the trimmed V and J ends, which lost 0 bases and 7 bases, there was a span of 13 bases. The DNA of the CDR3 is TGCGCCAGCAGCTTGGTGGAGGGGTCGGGCGGGGAGCTGTTTTTT. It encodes CASSLVEGSGGELFF.

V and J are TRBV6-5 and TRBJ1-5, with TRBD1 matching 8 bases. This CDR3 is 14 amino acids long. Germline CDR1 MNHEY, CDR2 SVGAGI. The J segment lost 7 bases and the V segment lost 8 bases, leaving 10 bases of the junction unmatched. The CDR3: CASSQGGLRQPQHF. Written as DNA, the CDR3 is TGTGCCAGCTCACAGGGGGGGTTAAGGCAGCCCCAGCATTTT.

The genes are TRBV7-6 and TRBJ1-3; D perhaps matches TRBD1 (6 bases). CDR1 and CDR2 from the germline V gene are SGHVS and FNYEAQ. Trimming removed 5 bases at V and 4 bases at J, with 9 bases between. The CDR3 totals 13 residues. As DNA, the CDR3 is TGTGCCAGCAGCCACAGGGAGGGAAACACCATATATTTT. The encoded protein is CASSHREGNTIYF.

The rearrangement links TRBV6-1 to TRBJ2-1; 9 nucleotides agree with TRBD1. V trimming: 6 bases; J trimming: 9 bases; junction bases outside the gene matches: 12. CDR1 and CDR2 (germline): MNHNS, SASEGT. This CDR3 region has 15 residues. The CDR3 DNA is TGTGCCAGCAGGGGTAGGAACAGGGGGCTGGGTGAGCAGTTCTTC. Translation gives CASRGRNRGLGEQFF.

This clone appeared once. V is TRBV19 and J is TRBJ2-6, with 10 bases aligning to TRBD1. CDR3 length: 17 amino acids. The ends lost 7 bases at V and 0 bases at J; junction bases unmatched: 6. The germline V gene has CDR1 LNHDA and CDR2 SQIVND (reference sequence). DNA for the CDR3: TGTGCCAGTACCCGGACAGGGGGAAGCTCTGGGGCCAACGTCCTGACTTTC. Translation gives CASTRTGGSSGANVLTF.

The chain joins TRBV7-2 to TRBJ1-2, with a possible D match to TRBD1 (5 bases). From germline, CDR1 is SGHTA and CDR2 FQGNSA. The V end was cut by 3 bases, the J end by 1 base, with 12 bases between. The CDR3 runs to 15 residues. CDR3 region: CASSFALGDNYGYTF. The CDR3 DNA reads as TGTGCCAGCAGCTTCGCGTTAGGGGATAACTATGGCTACACCTTC.

The CDR3 here is CASSGQGGETQYF. CDR3 nucleotides: TGTGCCAGCAGCGGACAGGGGGGGGAGACCCAGTACTTC. V and J are TRBV27 and TRBJ2-5; 10 nucleotides match TRBD1. The trim removed 6 bases at V and 5 bases at J, leaving 3 bases unmatched. CDR3 size: 13 residues. CDR1 is MNHEY and CDR2 is SMNVEV in the germline V gene (reference sequence).

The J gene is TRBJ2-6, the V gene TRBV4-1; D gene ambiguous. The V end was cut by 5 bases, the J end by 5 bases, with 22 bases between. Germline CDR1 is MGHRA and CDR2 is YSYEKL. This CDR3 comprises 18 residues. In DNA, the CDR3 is TGCGCCAGCAGCTATCCCGGCGAACCACAAAGTCGGGCCAACGTCCTGACTTTC. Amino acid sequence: CASSYPGEPQSRANVLTF.

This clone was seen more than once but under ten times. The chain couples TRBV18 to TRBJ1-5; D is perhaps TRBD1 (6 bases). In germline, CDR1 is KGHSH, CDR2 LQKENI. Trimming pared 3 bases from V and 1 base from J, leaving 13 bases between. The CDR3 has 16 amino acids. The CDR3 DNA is TGTGCCAGCTCACCGCTACCGCAGGGGAGCAATCAGCCCCAGCATTTT. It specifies CASSPLPQGSNQPQHF.

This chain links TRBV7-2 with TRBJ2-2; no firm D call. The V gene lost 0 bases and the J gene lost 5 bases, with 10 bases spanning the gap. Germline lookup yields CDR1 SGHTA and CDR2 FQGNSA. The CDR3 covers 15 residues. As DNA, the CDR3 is TGTGCCAGCAGCTTAGCCCCAAAAGGGACCGGGGAGCTGTTTTTT. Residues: CASSLAPKGTGELFF. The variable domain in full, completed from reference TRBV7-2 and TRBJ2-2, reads GAGVSQSPSNKVTEKGKDVELRCDPISGHTALYWYRQSLGQGLEFLIYFQGNSAPDKSGLPSDRFSAERTGGSVSTLTIQRTQQEDSAVYLCASSLAPKGTGELFFGEGSRLTVL.

The CDR3 DNA sequence: TGTGCCAGCAGCCTCTCCGATGAGCAGTTCTTC. It is translated as CASSLSDEQFF. V gene TRBV7-9 combines with J gene TRBJ2-1, with D unclear. CDR1 is SEHNR, CDR2 FQNEAQ, per germline (reference sequence). V was shortened by 5 bases and J by 8 bases, with 7 bases between the two germline ends. This CDR3 is built from 11 residues.

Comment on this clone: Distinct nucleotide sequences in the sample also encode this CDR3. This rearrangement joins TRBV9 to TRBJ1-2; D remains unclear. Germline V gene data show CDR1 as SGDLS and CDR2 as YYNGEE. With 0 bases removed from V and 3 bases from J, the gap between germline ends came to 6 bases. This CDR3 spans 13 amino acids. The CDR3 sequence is CASSVGGDYGYTF. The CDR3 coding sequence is TGTGCCAGCAGCGTAGGGGGAGACTATGGCTACACCTTC. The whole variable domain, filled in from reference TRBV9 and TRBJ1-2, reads DSGVTQTPKHLITATGQRVTLRCSPRSGDLSVYWYQQSLDQGLQFLIQYYNGEERAKGNILERFSAQQFPDLHSELNLSSLELGDSALYFCASSVGGDYGYTFGSGTRLTVV.

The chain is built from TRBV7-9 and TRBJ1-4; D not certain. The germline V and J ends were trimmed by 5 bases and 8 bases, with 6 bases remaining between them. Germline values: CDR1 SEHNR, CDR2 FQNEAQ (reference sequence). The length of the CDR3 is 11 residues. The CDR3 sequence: CASSPAEKLFF. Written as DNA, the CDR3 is TGTGCCAGCAGCCCCGCCGAAAAACTGTTTTTT.

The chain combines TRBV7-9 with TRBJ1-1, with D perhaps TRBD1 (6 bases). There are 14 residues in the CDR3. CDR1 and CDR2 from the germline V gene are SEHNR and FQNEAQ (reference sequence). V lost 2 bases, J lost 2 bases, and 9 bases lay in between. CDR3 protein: CASSLWGANTEAFF. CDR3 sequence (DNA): TGTGCCAGCAGCTTATGGGGGGCAAACACTGAAGCTTTCTTT.

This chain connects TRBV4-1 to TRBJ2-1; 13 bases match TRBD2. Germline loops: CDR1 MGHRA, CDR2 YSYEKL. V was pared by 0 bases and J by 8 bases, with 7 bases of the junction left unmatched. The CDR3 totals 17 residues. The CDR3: CASSQERLAGGSYEQFF. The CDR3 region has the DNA TGCGCCAGCAGCCAAGAAAGACTAGCGGGGGGATCGTATGAGCAGTTCTTC.

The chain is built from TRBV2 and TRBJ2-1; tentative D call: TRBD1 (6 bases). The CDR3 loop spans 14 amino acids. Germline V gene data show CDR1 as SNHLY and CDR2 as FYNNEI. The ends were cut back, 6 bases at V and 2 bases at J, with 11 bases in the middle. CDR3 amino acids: CASRQGSTYNEQFF. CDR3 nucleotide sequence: TGTGCCAGCAGACAGGGCAGTACCTACAATGAGCAGTTCTTC.

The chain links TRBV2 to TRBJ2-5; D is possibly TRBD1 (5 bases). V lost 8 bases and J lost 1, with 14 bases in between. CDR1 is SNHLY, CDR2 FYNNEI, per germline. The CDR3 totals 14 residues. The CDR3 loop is CASQKRQTQETQYF. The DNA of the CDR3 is TGTGCCAGCCAAAAAAGACAGACCCAAGAGACCCAGTACTTC.

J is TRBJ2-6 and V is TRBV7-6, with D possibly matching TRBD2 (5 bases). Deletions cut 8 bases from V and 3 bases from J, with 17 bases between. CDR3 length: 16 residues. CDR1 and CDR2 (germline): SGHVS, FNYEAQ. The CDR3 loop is CASGLRPFNGANVLTF. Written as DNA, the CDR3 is TGTGCCAGCGGACTCCGACCTTTTAATGGGGCCAACGTCCTGACTTTC. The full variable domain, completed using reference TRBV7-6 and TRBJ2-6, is GAGVSQSPRYKVTKRGQDVALRCDPISGHVSLYWYRQALGQGPEFLTYFNYEAQQDKSGLPNDRFSAERPEGSISTLTIQRTEQRDSAMYRCASGLRPFNGANVLTFGAGSRLTVL.

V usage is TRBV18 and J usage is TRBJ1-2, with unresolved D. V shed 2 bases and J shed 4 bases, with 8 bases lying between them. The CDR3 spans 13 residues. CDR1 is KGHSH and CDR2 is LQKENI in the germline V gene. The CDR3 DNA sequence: TGTGCCAGCTCACCAGAGCTGTCCTATGGCTACACCTTC. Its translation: CASSPELSYGYTF.